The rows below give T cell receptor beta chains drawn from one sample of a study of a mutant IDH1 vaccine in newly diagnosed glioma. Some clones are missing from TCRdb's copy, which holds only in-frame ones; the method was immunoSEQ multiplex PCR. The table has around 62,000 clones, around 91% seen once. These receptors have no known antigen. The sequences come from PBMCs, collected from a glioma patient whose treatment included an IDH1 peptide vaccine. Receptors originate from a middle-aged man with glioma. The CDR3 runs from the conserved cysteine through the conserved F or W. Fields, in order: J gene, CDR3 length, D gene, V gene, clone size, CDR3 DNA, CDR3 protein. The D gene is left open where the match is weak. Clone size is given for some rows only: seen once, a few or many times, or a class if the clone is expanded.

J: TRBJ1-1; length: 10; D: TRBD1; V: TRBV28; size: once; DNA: TGTGCCAGCAGACGGGACAGGGCTTTCTTT; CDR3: CASRRDRAFF
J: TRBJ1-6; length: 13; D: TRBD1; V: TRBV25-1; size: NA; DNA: TGTGCCAGCAGTACAGGGGGTTATTCACCCCTCCACTTT; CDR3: CASSTGGYSPLHF
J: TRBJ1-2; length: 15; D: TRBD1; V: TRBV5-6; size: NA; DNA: TGTGCCAGCAGCTTCAGGGGGTCGTTAAACTATGGCTACACCTTC; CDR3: CASSFRGSLNYGYTF
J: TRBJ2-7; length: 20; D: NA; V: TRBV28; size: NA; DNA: TGTGCCAGCAGTTTAATCGGGGGCGGAACCGCGGGACAGTTAACCTACGAGCAGTACTTC; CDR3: CASSLIGGGTAGQLTYEQYF
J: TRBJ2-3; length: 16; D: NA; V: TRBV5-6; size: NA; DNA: TGTGCCAGCAGCCCGGGACCTAAGTCGGCCACAGATACGCAGTATTTT; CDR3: CASSPGPKSATDTQYF
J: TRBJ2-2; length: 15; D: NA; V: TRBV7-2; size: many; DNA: TGTGCCAGCAGCTTAGTTCGTCAGAGCACCGGGGAGCTGTTTTTT; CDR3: CASSLVRQSTGELFF
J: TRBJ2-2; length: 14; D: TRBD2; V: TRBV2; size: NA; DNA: TGTGCCAGCACTCCGAAACTAGCGTCTGGGGAGCTGTTTTTT; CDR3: CASTPKLASGELFF
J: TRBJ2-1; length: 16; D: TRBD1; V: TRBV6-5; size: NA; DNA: TGTGCCAGCAGTTCCCTCCCGGGACAGGGTAACAATGAGCAGTTCTTC; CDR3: CASSSLPGQGNNEQFF
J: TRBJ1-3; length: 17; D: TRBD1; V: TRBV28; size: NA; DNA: TGTGCCAGCAGTACGGGCCGGACAGGGCTTTATGGAAACACCATATATTTT; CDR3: CASSTGRTGLYGNTIYF
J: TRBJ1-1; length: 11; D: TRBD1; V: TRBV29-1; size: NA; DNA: TGCAGCGCGGGACAGGGGTTTGAAGCTTTCTTT; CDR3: CSAGQGFEAFF
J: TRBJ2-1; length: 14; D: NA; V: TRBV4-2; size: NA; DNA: TGTGCCAGCAGCCCCTGGGCGCAGCCCAATGAGCAGTTCTTC; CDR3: CASSPWAQPNEQFF
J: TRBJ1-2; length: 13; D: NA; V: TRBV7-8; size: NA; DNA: TGTGCCAGCAGCCCGGACGGAAACTATGGCTACACCTTC; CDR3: CASSPDGNYGYTF
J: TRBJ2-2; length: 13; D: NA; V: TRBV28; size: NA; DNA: TGTGCCAGCAGTTTGGCGAAAACCGGGGAGCTGTTTTTT; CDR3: CASSLAKTGELFF
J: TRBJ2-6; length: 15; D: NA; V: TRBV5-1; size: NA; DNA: TGCGCCAGCAGCTTGGGGTCCTCTGGGGCCAACGTCCTGACTTTC; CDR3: CASSLGSSGANVLTF
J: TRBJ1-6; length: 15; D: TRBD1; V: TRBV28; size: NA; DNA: TGTGCCAGCAGTTACAGGACAGGGTTAAATTCACCCCTCCACTTT; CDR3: CASSYRTGLNSPLHF
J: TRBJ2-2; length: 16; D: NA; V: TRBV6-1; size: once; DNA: TGTGCCAGCAGTGAACTACGGGGAGTTAACACCGGGGAGCTGTTTTTT; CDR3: CASSELRGVNTGELFF
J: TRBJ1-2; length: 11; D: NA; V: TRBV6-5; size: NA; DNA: TGTGCCAGCAGCTCCGGGGGTGGCTACACCTTC; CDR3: CASSSGGGYTF